The rows below give T cell receptor beta chains drawn from one sample of a study of somatic mutations in cytotoxic T cells in rheumatoid arthritis. Measured with immunoSEQ multiplex PCR; TCRdb has only the in-frame clones, and not every one. The sample records more than 25,000 clones, 70% to 80% being singletons. Sequenced input: CD8+ T cells sorted from blood. The receptors originated from a woman younger than 35 in good health. Both conserved end residues are part of each CDR3. The order of the fields is D gene, J gene, clone size, V gene, CDR3 protein, CDR3 DNA. D genes are given only for firm matches. Clone sizes are given selectively: once, few, many, or a class where the clone is expanded.

D: -; J: TRBJ2-7; size: -; V: TRBV5-1; CDR3: CASSPGQTYEQYF; DNA: TGCGCCAGCAGCCCTGGACAGACCTACGAGCAGTACTTC
D: -; J: TRBJ1-1; size: -; V: TRBV28; CDR3: CASSFPYRPPNTEAFF; DNA: TGTGCCAGCAGTTTTCCCTACAGGCCACCGAACACTGAAGCTTTCTTT
D: -; J: TRBJ2-1; size: -; V: TRBV9; CDR3: CASSVEPGYNEQFF; DNA: TGTGCCAGCAGCGTAGAACCCGGCTACAATGAGCAGTTCTTC
D: -; J: TRBJ2-2; size: -; V: TRBV18; CDR3: CASSPEATNTGELFF; DNA: TGTGCCAGCTCACCGGAGGCTACGAACACCGGGGAGCTGTTTTTT
D: -; J: TRBJ1-2; size: few; V: TRBV6-1; CDR3: CASSETPLARYGYTF; DNA: TGTGCCAGCAGTGAAACCCCCCTTGCGCGATATGGCTACACCTTC
D: TRBD1; J: TRBJ1-5; size: -; V: TRBV7-6; CDR3: CASSLEPGQLYQPQHF; DNA: TGTGCCAGCAGCTTAGAGCCGGGACAGCTCTATCAGCCCCAGCATTTT
D: TRBD2; J: TRBJ2-3; size: few; V: TRBV7-2; CDR3: CASSRGLVADTQYF; DNA: TGTGCCAGCAGCCGCGGACTAGTTGCAGATACGCAGTATTTT
D: -; J: TRBJ1-6; size: -; V: TRBV14; CDR3: CASSQEGITLHF; DNA: TGTGCCAGCAGCCAAGAGGGCATCACCCTCCACTTT
D: -; J: TRBJ1-4; size: -; V: TRBV11-2; CDR3: CASSFIDRKGVVNEKLFF; DNA: TGTGCCAGCAGCTTCATCGACAGGAAGGGCGTCGTAAATGAAAAACTGTTTTTT
D: -; J: TRBJ1-5; size: few; V: TRBV6-1; CDR3: CASAPTADSNQPQHF; DNA: TGTGCCAGCGCTCCGACGGCAGATAGCAATCAGCCCCAGCATTTT
D: TRBD2; J: TRBJ2-1; size: -; V: TRBV27; CDR3: CASSWGLAGGPNEQFF; DNA: TGTGCCAGCAGTTGGGGACTAGCGGGAGGTCCCAATGAGCAGTTCTTC
D: -; J: TRBJ2-5; size: -; V: TRBV28; CDR3: CASSPPTEKETQYF; DNA: TGTGCCAGCAGCCCTCCGACAGAGAAAGAGACCCAGTACTTC
D: -; J: TRBJ2-7; size: -; V: TRBV7-9; CDR3: CASSPSAAYEQYF; DNA: TGTGCCAGCAGCCCATCGGCAGCCTACGAGCAGTACTTC
D: -; J: TRBJ2-2; size: few; V: TRBV30; CDR3: CAWSRGTGELFF; DNA: TGTGCCTGGAGTAGGGGAACCGGGGAGCTGTTTTTT
D: TRBD1; J: TRBJ2-7; size: few; V: TRBV29-1; CDR3: CSVERGHEQYF; DNA: TGCAGCGTGGAAAGGGGGCACGAGCAGTACTTC
D: TRBD1; J: TRBJ2-2; size: -; V: TRBV7-9; CDR3: CASSFRDRGSIGELFF; DNA: TGTGCCAGCAGCTTCCGGGACAGGGGTAGCATCGGGGAGCTGTTTTTT
D: -; J: TRBJ1-2; size: -; V: TRBV6-1; CDR3: CASSETQSPANYGYTF; DNA: TGTGCCAGCAGTGAAACCCAGTCGCCCGCTAACTATGGCTACACCTTC
D: -; J: TRBJ1-2; size: -; V: TRBV7-9; CDR3: CASSPPGGGGNYGYTF; DNA: TGTGCCAGCAGCCCGCCCGGGGGCGGGGGTAACTATGGCTACACCTTC
D: -; J: TRBJ1-2; size: -; V: TRBV6-4; CDR3: CASSDSLDGYTF; DNA: TGTGCCAGCAGTGACTCCCTTGATGGCTACACCTTC
D: -; J: TRBJ1-2; size: -; V: TRBV29-1; CDR3: CSVPSGTVYGYTF; DNA: TGCAGCGTGCCTTCAGGGACCGTTTATGGCTACACCTTC
D: -; J: TRBJ2-1; size: -; V: TRBV7-9; CDR3: CASSLGSGGQFF; DNA: TGTGCCAGCAGCTTAGGGTCTGGGGGGCAGTTCTTC
D: TRBD1; J: TRBJ1-5; size: -; V: TRBV19; CDR3: CASSIEGTGGYSNQPQHF; DNA: TGTGCCAGTAGTATAGAGGGGACAGGCGGGTATAGCAATCAGCCCCAGCATTTT
D: TRBD1; J: TRBJ1-4; size: once; V: TRBV7-9; CDR3: CASSPRDRNHRLFF; DNA: TGTGCCAGCAGCCCCCGGGACAGGAACCACAGGCTGTTTTTT
D: TRBD1; J: TRBJ2-6; size: -; V: TRBV6-1; CDR3: CASNSGQGNNVLTF; DNA: TGTGCCAGCAATTCGGGACAGGGTAACAACGTCCTGACTTTC
D: -; J: TRBJ1-1; size: few; V: TRBV30; CDR3: CAWAPTGGTEAFF; DNA: TGTGCCTGGGCCCCGACAGGAGGTACTGAAGCTTTCTTT
D: -; J: TRBJ1-2; size: -; V: TRBV7-6; CDR3: CASSLGPGASGYTF; DNA: TGTGCCAGCAGCTTAGGCCCGGGGGCGTCCGGCTACACCTTC
D: -; J: TRBJ2-3; size: -; V: TRBV2; CDR3: CASSEKPVGWDTDTQYF; DNA: TGTGCCAGCAGTGAAAAACCCGTAGGGTGGGACACAGATACGCAGTATTTT
D: -; J: TRBJ2-7; size: once; V: TRBV2; CDR3: CASSEAVTAGKNEQYF; DNA: TGTGCCAGCAGTGAAGCGGTCACCGCTGGAAAAAACGAGCAGTACTTC
D: TRBD2; J: TRBJ2-3; size: -; V: TRBV6-5; CDR3: CASSPTSGDTDTQYF; DNA: TGTGCCAGCAGCCCGACTAGCGGGGACACAGATACGCAGTATTTT
D: -; J: TRBJ1-2; size: -; V: TRBV14; CDR3: CASSHQGLYGYTF; DNA: TGTGCCAGCAGCCATCAGGGACTCTATGGCTACACCTTC
D: TRBD2; J: TRBJ2-1; size: -; V: TRBV27; CDR3: CASSLILAGDEQFF; DNA: TGTGCCAGCAGTTTGATACTGGCGGGGGATGAGCAGTTCTTC
D: TRBD2; J: TRBJ2-7; size: -; V: TRBV27; CDR3: CASANWGTSYTYEQYF; DNA: TGTGCCAGCGCCAACTGGGGGACTAGCTATACCTACGAGCAGTACTTC
D: TRBD1; J: TRBJ1-5; size: few; V: TRBV27; CDR3: CASRTGVPNQPQHF; DNA: TGTGCCAGCAGGACAGGGGTCCCTAATCAGCCCCAGCATTTT
D: TRBD2; J: TRBJ2-2; size: -; V: TRBV7-6; CDR3: CASSPQTSGLTGELFF; DNA: TGTGCCAGCAGCCCACAGACTAGCGGACTCACCGGGGAGCTGTTTTTT
D: TRBD1; J: TRBJ1-1; size: -; V: TRBV28; CDR3: CASSLRYDRESGTEAFF; DNA: TGTGCCAGCAGTTTACGGTATGACAGGGAGTCGGGCACTGAAGCTTTCTTT
D: TRBD1; J: TRBJ2-7; size: -; V: TRBV19; CDR3: CASSRGQASSYEQYF; DNA: TGTGCCAGTAGTAGAGGACAGGCGAGCTCCTACGAGCAGTACTTC
D: -; J: TRBJ1-6; size: -; V: TRBV29-1; CDR3: CSVDRYPLSPLHF; DNA: TGCAGCGTCGACAGGTACCCTTTGTCACCCCTCCACTTT
D: -; J: TRBJ1-4; size: -; V: TRBV5-1; CDR3: CASSASRMTEKLFF; DNA: TGCGCCAGCAGCGCCTCCAGAATGACTGAAAAACTGTTTTTT
D: -; J: TRBJ2-2; size: -; V: TRBV5-6; CDR3: CASSSHSTGTPNTGELFF; DNA: TGTGCCAGCAGCTCTCACTCAACCGGGACCCCAAACACCGGGGAGCTGTTTTTT
D: -; J: TRBJ2-7; size: -; V: TRBV2; CDR3: CASGYEQYF; DNA: TGTGCCAGCGGGTACGAGCAGTACTTC
D: -; J: TRBJ1-1; size: -; V: TRBV19; CDR3: CASSPPGWIMNTEAFF; DNA: TGTGCCAGTAGCCCCCCGGGCTGGATCATGAACACTGAAGCTTTCTTT
D: -; J: TRBJ2-1; size: -; V: TRBV7-2; CDR3: CASRAQGSFYNEQFF; DNA: TGTGCCAGCAGGGCGCAGGGATCTTTCTACAATGAGCAGTTCTTC
D: TRBD1; J: TRBJ2-5; size: -; V: TRBV13; CDR3: CASSLRGQGETQYF; DNA: TGTGCCAGCAGCTTAAGGGGACAGGGTGAGACCCAGTACTTC
D: -; J: TRBJ2-1; size: -; V: TRBV9; CDR3: CASSEELGGEQFF; DNA: TGTGCCAGCAGCGAAGAGCTAGGCGGTGAGCAGTTCTTC
D: -; J: TRBJ1-2; size: -; V: TRBV11-1; CDR3: CASSTPGTIYGYTF; DNA: TGTGCCAGCAGCACGCCCGGGACAATCTATGGCTACACCTTC
D: -; J: TRBJ1-1; size: -; V: TRBV30; CDR3: CAWSSRPEAFF; DNA: TGTGCCTGGTCCTCCAGGCCTGAAGCTTTCTTT
D: TRBD1; J: TRBJ2-7; size: few; V: TRBV29-1; CDR3: CSVGTVYEQYF; DNA: TGCAGCGTGGGGACAGTTTACGAGCAGTACTTC
D: TRBD2; J: TRBJ2-2; size: -; V: TRBV2; CDR3: CASSSGGAGGELFF; DNA: TGTGCCAGCAGTAGCGGGGGGGCTGGCGGGGAGCTGTTTTTT
D: -; J: TRBJ1-3; size: few; V: TRBV6-1; CDR3: CASSESSGGLDTIYF; DNA: TGTGCCAGCAGTGAATCTTCCGGAGGGCTGGACACCATATATTTT
D: -; J: TRBJ2-7; size: -; V: TRBV4-1; CDR3: CASSQGSSPAYEQYF; DNA: TGCGCCAGCAGCCAAGGGTCCAGCCCCGCCTACGAGCAGTACTTC
D: TRBD1; J: TRBJ1-1; size: -; V: TRBV18; CDR3: CASSPGQGRVMNTEAFF; DNA: TGTGCCAGCTCACCGGGACAGGGGAGGGTCATGAACACTGAAGCTTTCTTT